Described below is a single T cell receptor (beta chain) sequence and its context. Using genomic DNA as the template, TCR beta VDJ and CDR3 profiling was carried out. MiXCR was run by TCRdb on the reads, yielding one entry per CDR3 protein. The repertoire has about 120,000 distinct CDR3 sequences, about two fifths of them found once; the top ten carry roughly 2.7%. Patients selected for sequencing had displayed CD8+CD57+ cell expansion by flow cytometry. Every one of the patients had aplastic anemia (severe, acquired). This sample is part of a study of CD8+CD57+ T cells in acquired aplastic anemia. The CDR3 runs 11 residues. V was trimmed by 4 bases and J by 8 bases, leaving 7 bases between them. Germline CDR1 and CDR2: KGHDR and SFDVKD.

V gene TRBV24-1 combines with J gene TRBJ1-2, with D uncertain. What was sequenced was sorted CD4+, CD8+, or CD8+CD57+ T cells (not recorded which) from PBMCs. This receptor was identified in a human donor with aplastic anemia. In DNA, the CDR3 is TGTGCCACCAGTGACCCAGTAGGCTACACCTTC. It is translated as CATSDPVGYTF.